This T cell receptor beta chain was found in a study of T cells after yellow fever vaccination. The authors made TCR cDNA by 5'RACE template switching, adding a universal primer site and UMIs. MiXCR was run by TCRdb on the 5' RACE reads, yielding one entry per CDR3 protein. Among hundreds of thousands of distinct CDR3 sequences, around 20% were seen once, and the ten largest hold roughly a sixth. This CDR3 is 14 amino acids long. V dropped 7 bases and J dropped 0 bases, with 7 bases sitting between them. Germline V lookup: CDR1 SNHLY, CDR2 FYNNEI. Study observations and caveats: FACS-sorted repertoires could harbor abundant contaminating bulk-population clonotypes.

About this clonotype itself: Its cognate antigen is unknown.

This sample comprised PBMCs, obtained before the yellow fever booster vaccination. The receptor was derived from a man aged 18 to 29 who received the YFV17D yellow fever vaccine. The rearrangement links TRBV2 to TRBJ2-6; D ambiguous. CDR3 in amino acids: CASKLLSGANVLTF. As DNA, the CDR3 is TGTGCCAGCAAGCTTCTCTCTGGGGCCAACGTCCTGACTTTC.